This entry lists 12 T cell receptor beta chains sequenced from one sample in a study of human T cells and chemical hapten exposure. TCRdb called the RACE reads again in MiXCR, with one record for every CDR3 protein. This sample has 25,000 to 35,000 distinct CDR3 sequences; approximately 7.4% occur once, and the top ten carry almost 10%. Time point noted: healthy volunteer bleed at 2 weeks. Unseparated into fractions, whole blood served as the source from which total RNA was extracted. The sample consisted of whole blood. The receptors come from a human donor in good health. Some clones in this sample may be carry-over from other donors' samples.

This sequence joins TRBV7-2 and TRBJ2-1, with 7 bases identical to TRBD2. Germline CDR1 is SGHTA and CDR2 is FQGNSA. The length of the CDR3 is 15 residues. J was trimmed by 8 bases and V by 1 base; bases with no gene match: 8. The DNA for the CDR3 is TGTGCCAGCAGCTTAGTCCCCGGACTAGTCCATGAGCAGTTCTTC. It yields the protein CASSLVPGLVHEQFF.

This clonotype appeared a few times. The chain employs TRBV3-1 and TRBJ2-3; D is unresolved. V was trimmed by 4 bases and J by 8 bases, leaving 16 bases between them. Germline V gives CDR1 LGHDT, CDR2 YNNKEL (reference sequence). The CDR3 is 14 residues long. The CDR3 protein is CASSLAASISTQYF. Here the CDR3 DNA reads TGTGCCAGCAGCCTTGCCGCCTCGATCAGTACGCAGTATTTT.

The chain employs TRBV6-5 and TRBJ2-7; 7 bases align to TRBD2. CDR1 is MNHEY and CDR2 is SVGAGI in the germline V gene. The CDR3 has 14 amino acids. The ends lost 6 bases at V and 0 bases at J; junction bases unmatched: 5. The CDR3 DNA reads TGTGCCAGCAGAATAGCGGGTAACTCCTACGAGCAGTACTTC. Protein product: CASRIAGNSYEQYF.

V usage is TRBV7-8 and J usage is TRBJ2-1; no definite D call. The germline CDR1 and CDR2 sequences are SGHVS and FQNEAQ. V lost 4 bases and J 3 bases, leaving 1 base between the germline ends. This CDR3 is built from 11 residues. The CDR3 loop reads CASSYYNEQFF. The CDR3 bases are TGTGCCAGCAGCTACTACAATGAGCAGTTCTTC.

In this sample, this clonotype turned up many times. The chain joins TRBV18 to TRBJ2-7, with 13 positions matching TRBD2. CDR1 KGHSH and CDR2 LQKENI come from the germline V gene. V gave up 3 bases and J gave up 5 bases; unmatched junction bases: 7. There are 16 residues in the CDR3. CDR3 in DNA: TGTGCCAGCTCACCCCTACTAGCGGGGGGGCGGGACGAGCAGTACTTC. It translates to CASSPLLAGGRDEQYF.

This clonotype was recorded many times. The rearrangement links TRBV6-2 or TRBV6-3 to TRBJ1-1; 7 nucleotides match TRBD1. The J segment lost 7 bases and the V segment lost 7 bases, leaving 3 bases of the junction unmatched. The CDR3 contains 11 residues. CDR1 MNHEY and CDR2 SVGEGT come from the germline V gene. The CDR3 DNA follows: TGTGCCAGCACCCAGGGGGGTGAAGCTTTCTTT. This encodes CASTQGGEAFF.

This clonotype was found many times. This CDR3 is CASSANRNSYEQYF. In DNA, the CDR3 is TGTGCCAGCAGTGCTAACAGGAATTCCTACGAGCAGTACTTC. The V gene is TRBV27, the J gene TRBJ2-7; D is perhaps TRBD1 (5 bases). The germline CDR1 and CDR2 sequences are MNHEY and SMNVEV (reference sequence). There are 14 residues in the CDR3. The V gene lost 5 bases and the J gene lost 1 base, with 12 bases spanning the gap.

This clonotype was detected ten times or more. CDR3 bases: TGCGCCAGCAGCTTGACAGGGGATGCCCGCACAGATACGCAGTATTTT. Translated, it gives CASSLTGDARTDTQYF. V and J are TRBV5-1 and TRBJ2-3; 7 positions match TRBD1. The CDR3 runs 16 residues. CDR1 and CDR2 from the germline V gene are SGHRS and YFSETQ. V lost 1 base, J lost 1 base, and 6 bases stayed unmatched.

Here the CDR3 reads CASSLEGARIYNEQFF. The DNA of the CDR3 is TGCGCCAGCAGCTTGGAAGGGGCCAGGATTTACAATGAGCAGTTCTTC. The chain links TRBV5-1 to TRBJ2-1, with D tentatively TRBD1 (5 bases). This CDR3 has 16 amino acids. Germline V gene lookup returns CDR1 SGHRS and CDR2 YFSETQ. V was shortened by 0 bases and J by 4 bases, with 14 bases between the two germline ends.

This clonotype was observed a few times. V gene TRBV13 combines with J gene TRBJ2-1; no definite D call. This CDR3 has 15 amino acids. Trimming removed 2 bases at V and 8 bases at J, with 16 bases between. The germline CDR1 and CDR2 sequences are PRHDT and FYEKMQ (reference sequence). CDR3 protein: CASSLSDVHSHEQFF. Written as DNA, the CDR3 is TGTGCCAGCAGCTTATCAGACGTACATAGCCATGAGCAGTTCTTC. Full variable domain (rest looked up from reference TRBV13 and TRBJ2-1): AAGVIQSPRHLIKEKRETATLKCYPIPRHDTVYWYQQGPGQDPQFLISFYEKMQSDKGSIPDRFSAQQFSDYHSELNMSSLELGDSALYFCASSLSDVHSHEQFFGPGTRLTVL.

This clonotype showed up many times. The rearrangement links TRBV20-1 to TRBJ2-7; D possibly uses TRBD1 or TRBD2 (6 bases each). The CDR3 has 13 amino acids. Trimming pared 5 bases from V and 3 bases from J, leaving 14 bases between. Germline CDR1 and CDR2: DFQATT and SNEGSKA (reference sequence). Here the CDR3 DNA reads TGCAGTGCTCAGGACAGACTAGACTACGAGCAGTACTTC. Translation gives CSAQDRLDYEQYF.

This clonotype was found a few times. The chain recombines TRBV5-4 with TRBJ2-3; 7 nucleotides agree with TRBD2. CDR3 length: 16 residues. Per germline, CDR1 SGHNT and CDR2 YYREEE (reference sequence). With V trimmed by 2 bases and J by 2 bases, 8 bases remained unmatched. CDR3 bases: TGTGCCAGCAGCTTTCCGCGCGGGAGTTCCACAGATACGCAGTATTTT. This codes for CASSFPRGSSTDTQYF. Using reference TRBV5-4 and TRBJ2-3 for the parts outside the CDR3, the full variable domain is ETGVTQSPTHLIKTRGQQVTLRCSSQSGHNTVSWYQQALGQGPQFIFQYYREEENGRGNFPPRFSGLQFPNYSSELNVNALELDDSALYLCASSFPRGSSTDTQYFGPGTRLTVL.